This T cell receptor (beta chain) was captured by sequencing in a study of metastatic and nonmetastatic thyroid tumors. Study details: Across peripheral blood and tumor or nodule tissue samples taken from malignant and benign thyroid patients, the repertoires were compared with one another.

Details on this clone: Its specificity is not known.

Authors' methods: Researchers built a distant-metastasis classifier for papillary thyroid cancer that drew on CDR3 differences across clinicopathological groups. TCRdb re-analyzed the PCR reads through MiXCR. In this record, the V and J calls reflect TCRdb's handling and not the investigators' own analysis. This table has around 12,000 clones, under 35% appearing once. Not a single patient had been given any form of treatment at any point before undergoing thyroid surgery. The CDR3 totals 11 residues. CDR1 and CDR2 (germline): WNHNN, SYGVQD (reference sequence). V shed 8 bases and J shed 4 bases, with 5 bases lying between them. Study results and limitations: Within blood and tumor, benign nodules reportedly had significantly lower TCR beta diversity than malignant thyroid tumors did.

This TCR was recovered from a female donor with papillary thyroid cancer or a benign thyroid nodule (not recorded which). Some clones in this sample may be carry-over from other donors' samples. J is TRBJ2-2 and V is TRBV10-1; D is uncertain. The source material was tumor tissue. CDR3 nucleotide sequence: TGCGCCAGCTCCGTCACCGGGGAGCTGTTTTTT. Translation gives CASSVTGELFF.